The 31 T cell receptor beta chains below were found in one sample sequenced in a study of T cell responses to AZD1222 COVID-19 vaccine. Generated by immunoSEQ multiplex PCR, the TCRdb table keeps only in-frame clones and is missing some. The table lists 50,000 to 75,000 clones, roughly nine tenths of them singletons. Here the sequenced sample was peripheral blood, taken 28 days after the second AZD1222 dose. These receptors were collected from an adult who received the AZD1222 COVID-19 vaccine.

V usage is TRBV6-4 and J usage is TRBJ1-3; D not resolved. CDR3 size: 15 residues. Germline lookup yields CDR1 MRHNA and CDR2 SNTAGT. Trimming cost V 2 bases and J 0 bases, with 8 bases left between them. CDR3 loop: CASSDRQDSGNTIYF. The CDR3 bases are TGTGCCAGCAGTGACAGGCAGGACTCTGGAAACACCATATATTTT.

V usage is TRBV7-2 and J usage is TRBJ2-7; no clear D gene. The V end was cut by 3 bases, the J end by 2 bases, with 5 bases between. The CDR3 covers 12 residues. Germline V gene data show CDR1 as SGHTA and CDR2 as FQGNSA. The CDR3 bases are TGTGCCAGCAGCTTTGATACCTACGAGCAGTACTTC. It codes for CASSFDTYEQYF.

V gene TRBV27 combines with J gene TRBJ1-2; the match to TRBD1 covers 7 bases. Germline assignment: CDR1 MNHEY and CDR2 SMNVEV (reference sequence). CDR3 length equals 15 residues. V trimming: 0 bases; J trimming: 3 bases; junction bases outside the gene matches: 4. The CDR3 region is CASSLSGDSHYGYTF. CDR3 DNA sequence: TGTGCCAGCAGTTTATCTGGGGACAGCCACTATGGCTACACCTTC.

The J gene is TRBJ2-7, the V gene TRBV9; tentative D call: TRBD1 (5 bases). The CDR3 is made up of 14 amino acids. V gave up 4 bases and J gave up 3 bases, with 14 bases separating them. The germline V gene encodes CDR1 SGDLS and CDR2 YYNGEE. The CDR3 nucleotides read TGTGCCAGCAGCCCGTGGGGCAGTAGCTACGAGCAGTACTTC. It encodes CASSPWGSSYEQYF.

This chain links TRBV30 with TRBJ1-2; 10 bases are a match to TRBD1. The CDR3 length is 13 residues. After removal of 5 bases from V and 5 bases from J, the junction contained 5 bases not matched to a gene. Germline CDR1 is GTSNPN and CDR2 is SVGIG (reference sequence). This CDR3 is CAWERTGGYGYTF. CDR3 DNA sequence: TGTGCCTGGGAAAGGACAGGGGGATATGGCTACACCTTC.

This clone showed up just once. This chain connects TRBV27 to TRBJ2-2; the D gene is possibly TRBD2 (5 bases). The CDR3 is 16 amino acids. Trimming took 5 bases from V and 0 from J, leaving 13 bases between them. Germline-derived CDR1 and CDR2 are MNHEY and SMNVEV (reference sequence). CDR3 in amino acids: CASSPPRGANTGELFF. The CDR3 nucleotides read TGTGCCAGCAGTCCACCTCGGGGTGCGAACACCGGGGAGCTGTTTTTT.

This chain links TRBV6-5 with TRBJ1-2; no reliable D call. Trimming stripped 11 bases from V and 0 bases from J, with 16 bases between. The CDR3 sequence is 14 residues long. Germline CDR1 and CDR2: MNHEY and SVGAGI. Here the CDR3 DNA reads TGTGCCGTAATAGACCGAGCAGCTAACTATGGCTACACCTTC. Translating gives CAVIDRAANYGYTF.

The V gene is TRBV7-2, the J gene TRBJ2-1, with D hard to call. The CDR3 consists of 13 residues. V gave up 3 bases and J gave up 5 bases, with 8 bases separating them. Germline CDR1 is SGHTA and CDR2 is FQGNSA. The CDR3 protein is CASSFFLDNEQFF. The CDR3, as DNA: TGTGCCAGCAGCTTTTTCCTAGACAATGAGCAGTTCTTC.

The chain has TRBV7-8 and TRBJ1-1; D is possibly TRBD1 (5 bases). V was trimmed by 2 bases and J by 0 bases, leaving 10 bases between them. This CDR3 is 15 amino acids long. Germline lookup yields CDR1 SGHVS and CDR2 FQNEAQ. The CDR3, as DNA: TGTGCCAGCAGCTTAAGGGGTCAGGTGAACACTGAAGCTTTCTTT. The encoded protein is CASSLRGQVNTEAFF.

A single count supports this clone. The chain recombines TRBV6-4 with TRBJ1-5; D is ambiguous. Trimming took 8 bases from V and 6 from J, leaving 5 bases between them. The CDR3 spans 10 residues. The germline gives CDR1 MRHNA, CDR2 SNTAGT. CDR3 in DNA: TGTGCCAGCCGTGGTCAGCCCCAGCATTTT. Translating it yields CASRGQPQHF.

This clone was seen a single time. V is TRBV15 and J is TRBJ2-2, with D possibly matching TRBD1 (5 bases). Trimming took off 3 bases at V and 7 bases at J, with 12 bases between the two ends. This CDR3 spans 14 amino acids. Germline-derived CDR1 and CDR2 are LNHNV and YYDKDF (reference sequence). This CDR3 is CATSRVRVVGELFF. The CDR3 DNA sequence: TGTGCCACCAGCAGGGTCAGGGTGGTCGGGGAGCTGTTTTTT.

The chain combines TRBV19 with TRBJ2-1; TRBD2 matches at 8 bases. CDR3 length: 15 amino acids. With V trimmed by 8 bases and J by 0 bases, 6 bases remained unmatched. Germline V lookup: CDR1 LNHDA, CDR2 SQIVND (reference sequence). The CDR3 here is CASFPGTSSYNEQFF. The CDR3 nucleotides are TGTGCCAGTTTCCCCGGGACTAGCTCCTACAATGAGCAGTTCTTC.

The chain couples TRBV9 to TRBJ2-3; D is undetermined. The CDR3 contains 13 residues. V gave up 3 bases and J gave up 2 bases, with 7 bases separating them. CDR1 and CDR2 (germline): SGDLS, YYNGEE. Written as DNA, the CDR3 is TGTGCCAGCAGCGGACGAAACACAGATACGCAGTATTTT. Protein sequence: CASSGRNTDTQYF.

The chain combines TRBV4-1 with TRBJ2-1; 7 nucleotides agree with TRBD1. The CDR3 contains 15 residues. Germline V gives CDR1 MGHRA, CDR2 YSYEKL. The V gene end was trimmed by 3 bases and the J gene end by 10 bases; junction bases not matched to a gene: 12. The CDR3 loop is CASSHGRRARGEQFF. The CDR3 DNA reads TGCGCCAGCAGCCATGGGCGGCGGGCCAGGGGGGAGCAGTTCTTC.

The chain has TRBV7-2 and TRBJ2-3; 8 positions agree with TRBD2. Trimming took 3 bases from V and 3 from J; bases not matched to a gene: 2. Germline assignment: CDR1 SGHTA and CDR2 FQGNSA. The CDR3 contains 14 residues. The CDR3 DNA follows: TGTGCCAGCAGCTTGGGACTAGTAACAGATACGCAGTATTTT. Amino acids: CASSLGLVTDTQYF. The full variable domain, completed using reference TRBV7-2 and TRBJ2-3, is GAGVSQSPSNKVTEKGKDVELRCDPISGHTALYWYRQSLGQGLEFLIYFQGNSAPDKSGLPSDRFSAERTGGSVSTLTIQRTQQEDSAVYLCASSLGLVTDTQYFGPGTRLTVL.

The genes are TRBV4-2 and TRBJ2-7; 7 nucleotides match TRBD1. Germline V gene sequence: CDR1 LGHNA, CDR2 YNFKEQ. V lost 0 bases and J lost 0; bases outside the gene matches: 5. This CDR3 has 16 residues. CDR3 loop: CASSQDGTADSYEQYF. CDR3 nucleotide sequence: TGTGCCAGCAGCCAAGACGGGACAGCAGACTCCTACGAGCAGTACTTC.

A remark on this clone: This CDR3 is also generated by other DNA sequences in the sample. The chain uses TRBV7-6 and TRBJ2-5; 12 bases are a match to TRBD2. The CDR3 is made up of 16 amino acids. V was clipped by 2 bases and J by 5 bases; unmatched bases: 6. Germline V gene lookup returns CDR1 SGHVS and CDR2 FNYEAQ. CDR3 coding DNA: TGTGCCAGCAGCTTAACACTAGCGGGGGGTCAGGAGACCCAGTACTTC. Protein product: CASSLTLAGGQETQYF.

This chain uses TRBV10-1 with TRBJ2-2; D is undetermined. The ends were cut back, 11 bases at V and 0 bases at J, with 19 bases in the middle. This CDR3 is built from 16 residues. Germline assignment: CDR1 WNHNN and CDR2 SYGVQD (reference sequence). The CDR3: CACWDLSFPNTGELFF. The CDR3 DNA is TGCGCCTGCTGGGATCTTAGTTTTCCGAACACCGGGGAGCTGTTTTTT.

This sequence joins TRBV25-1 and TRBJ2-1; 8 nucleotides align to TRBD1. The J segment lost 0 bases and the V segment lost 10 bases, leaving 5 bases of the junction unmatched. Germline V CDR1 and CDR2: MGHDK, SYGVNS. The CDR3 contains 14 residues. Here the CDR3 DNA reads TGTGCCACTCAACAGGGGGTCTCCTACAATGAGCAGTTCTTC. It specifies CATQQGVSYNEQFF.

In its sample, this clone was seen a few times. The chain couples TRBV29-1 to TRBJ1-4; D is undetermined. Germline assignment: CDR1 SQVTM and CDR2 ANQGSEA. This CDR3 has 13 amino acids. Trimming removed 4 bases from V and 3 bases from J, with 9 bases in between. The CDR3 DNA reads TGCAGCGTTGCCCCGGCGGCTAATGAAAAACTGTTTTTT. Its translation: CSVAPAANEKLFF.

CDR3 nucleotides: TGTGCCAGCAGTTTAGGCGGGAGGAGCTCCTACAATGAGCAGTTCTTC. It codes for CASSLGGRSSYNEQFF. The chain has TRBV27 and TRBJ2-1; 8 positions match TRBD2. Germline-derived CDR1 and CDR2 are MNHEY and SMNVEV (reference sequence). This CDR3 region has 16 residues. The ends lost 2 bases at V and 0 bases at J; junction bases unmatched: 3.

The chain joins TRBV2 to TRBJ1-6, with D unresolved. CDR1 and CDR2 from the germline V gene are SNHLY and FYNNEI. Trimming shortened V by 6 bases and J by 6 bases, and 3 bases separated the two germline ends. This CDR3 has 11 amino acids. CDR3 protein: CASSANSPLHF. The CDR3 nucleotides are TGTGCCAGCAGCGCTAATTCACCCCTCCACTTT.

The chain carries TRBV30 and TRBJ2-3; the D is unclear. This CDR3 has 16 residues. Germline assignment: CDR1 GTSNPN and CDR2 SVGIG (reference sequence). V lost 3 bases to trimming and J lost 0 bases, with 16 bases between them. CDR3 DNA sequence: TGTGCCTGGAGACTGCGTCTTCAAATTAGCACAGATACGCAGTATTTT. It translates to CAWRLRLQISTDTQYF.

J is TRBJ1-1 and V is TRBV5-4, with D perhaps matching TRBD1 (6 bases). Trimming cost V 4 bases and J 1 base, with 11 bases left between them. Germline lookup yields CDR1 SGHNT and CDR2 YYREEE (reference sequence). This CDR3 has 14 residues. The DNA of the CDR3 is TGTGCCAGCAGCCCGGGACAAAAGAACACTGAAGCTTTCTTT. Its translation is CASSPGQKNTEAFF.

This clone appeared a few times. The chain uses TRBV13 and TRBJ2-7, with 12 nucleotides matching TRBD2. Germline CDR1 reads PRHDT; CDR2 reads FYEKMQ (reference sequence). This CDR3 region has 18 residues. V shed 5 bases and J 0 bases; nucleotides not matched to a gene: 11. The CDR3 nucleotides are TGTGCCAGCAGCACCCAGGAAAGACTAGCGGGGGCCTCCTACGAGCAGTACTTC. It encodes CASSTQERLAGASYEQYF.

This chain connects TRBV19 to TRBJ1-4; weak D call: TRBD1 (5 bases). The germline V gene encodes CDR1 LNHDA and CDR2 SQIVND (reference sequence). This CDR3 is 14 amino acids long. Between the trimmed V and J ends, which lost 9 bases and 5 bases, there was a span of 16 bases. The CDR3, as DNA: TGTGCCAGCCATTCCGGGACCCCCAATGAAAAACTGTTTTTT. It codes for CASHSGTPNEKLFF.

The genes are TRBV12-3 or TRBV12-4 and TRBJ2-3; D not certain. The CDR3 extends over 13 amino acids. V was shortened by 5 bases and J by 3 bases, with 9 bases between the two germline ends. CDR3 nucleotides: TGTGCCAGCAGTAGTCAAACTACAGATACGCAGTATTTT. This translates into CASSSQTTDTQYF.

V usage is TRBV11-2 and J usage is TRBJ2-7; 7 bases are a match to TRBD2. Looked up from germline, CDR1 is SGHAT and CDR2 is FQNNGV. The V gene end was trimmed by 0 bases and the J gene end by 0 bases; junction bases not matched to a gene: 5. CDR3 length: 16 amino acids. This CDR3 is CASSLDEGGLSYEQYF. CDR3 DNA sequence: TGTGCCAGCAGCTTAGATGAGGGAGGGCTCTCCTACGAGCAGTACTTC.

The V gene is TRBV6-4, the J gene TRBJ2-3, with 15 bases matching TRBD2. Losses at the gene ends were 4 bases for V and 5 bases for J; bases not matched to a gene: 7. The germline V gene encodes CDR1 MRHNA and CDR2 SNTAGT. The CDR3 runs 17 residues. The CDR3: CASSVLGLAGGRDTQYF. In nucleotides, the CDR3 is TGTGCCAGCAGTGTCTTGGGACTAGCGGGAGGCCGAGATACGCAGTATTTT.

The chain carries TRBV7-8 and TRBJ2-5; D possibly corresponds to TRBD2 (6 bases). Between the trimmed V and J ends, which lost 5 bases and 7 bases, there was a span of 11 bases. This CDR3 is 12 amino acids long. Germline V gene data show CDR1 as SGHVS and CDR2 as FQNEAQ. DNA of the CDR3: TGTGCCAGCAGCCAGGTGGAGGGGACCCAGTACTTC. Translation: CASSQVEGTQYF.

The V call is TRBV29-1, the J call TRBJ2-1; possibly TRBD1 for D (6 bases). Germline CDR1 SQVTM, CDR2 ANQGSEA. Trimming took off 2 bases at V and 7 bases at J, with 12 bases between the two ends. CDR3 length: 13 residues. For the CDR3, the DNA is TGCAGCGTTGAAAGACAGGTGGGGAATGAGCAGTTCTTC. Translating gives CSVERQVGNEQFF.